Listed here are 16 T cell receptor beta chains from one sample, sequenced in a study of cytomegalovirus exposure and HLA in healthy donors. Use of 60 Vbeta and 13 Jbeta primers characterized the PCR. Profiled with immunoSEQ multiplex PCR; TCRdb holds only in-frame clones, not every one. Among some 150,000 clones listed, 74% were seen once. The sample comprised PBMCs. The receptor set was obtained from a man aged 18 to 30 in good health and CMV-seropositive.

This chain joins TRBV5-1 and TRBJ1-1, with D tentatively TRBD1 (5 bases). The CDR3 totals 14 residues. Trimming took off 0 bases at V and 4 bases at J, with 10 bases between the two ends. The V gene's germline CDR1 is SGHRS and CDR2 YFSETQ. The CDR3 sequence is CASSLERGGTEAFF. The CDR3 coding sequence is TGCGCCAGCAGCTTGGAAAGGGGAGGCACTGAAGCTTTCTTT. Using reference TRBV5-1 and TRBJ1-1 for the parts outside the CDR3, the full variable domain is KAGVTQTPRYLIKTRGQQVTLSCSPISGHRSVSWYQQTPGQGLQFLFEYFSETQRNKGNFPGRFSGRQFSNSRSEMNVSTLELGDSALYLCASSLERGGTEAFFGQGTRLTVV.

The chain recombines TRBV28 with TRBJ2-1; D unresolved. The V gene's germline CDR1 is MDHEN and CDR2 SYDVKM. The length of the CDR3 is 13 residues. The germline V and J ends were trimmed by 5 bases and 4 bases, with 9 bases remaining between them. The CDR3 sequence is CASSRVRYNEQFF. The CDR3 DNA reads TGTGCCAGCAGTCGGGTCCGATACAATGAGCAGTTCTTC. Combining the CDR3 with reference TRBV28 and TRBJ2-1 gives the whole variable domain DVKVTQSSRYLVKRTGEKVFLECVQDMDHENMFWYRQDPGLGLRLIYFSYDVKMKEKGDIPEGYSVSREKKERFSLILESASTNQTSMYLCASSRVRYNEQFFGPGTRLTVL.

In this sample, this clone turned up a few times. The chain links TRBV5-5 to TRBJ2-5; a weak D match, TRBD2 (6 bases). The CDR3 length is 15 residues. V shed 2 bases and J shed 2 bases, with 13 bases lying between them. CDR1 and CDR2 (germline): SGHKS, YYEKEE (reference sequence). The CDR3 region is CASSFGGKRQETQYF. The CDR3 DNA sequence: TGTGCCAGCAGCTTCGGGGGAAAAAGGCAAGAGACCCAGTACTTC.

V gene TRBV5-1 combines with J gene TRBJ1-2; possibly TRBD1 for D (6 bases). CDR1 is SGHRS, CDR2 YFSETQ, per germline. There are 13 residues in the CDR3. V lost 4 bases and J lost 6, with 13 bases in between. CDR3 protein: CASSLDRINGYTF. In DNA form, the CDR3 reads TGCGCCAGCAGCCTCGACAGGATCAATGGCTACACCTTC.

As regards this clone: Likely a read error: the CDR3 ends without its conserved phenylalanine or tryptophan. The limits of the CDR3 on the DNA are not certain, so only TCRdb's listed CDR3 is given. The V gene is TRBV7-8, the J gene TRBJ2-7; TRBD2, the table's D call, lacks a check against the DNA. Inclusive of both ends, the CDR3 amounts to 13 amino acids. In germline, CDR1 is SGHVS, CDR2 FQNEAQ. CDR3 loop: CASSLERGGRASY.

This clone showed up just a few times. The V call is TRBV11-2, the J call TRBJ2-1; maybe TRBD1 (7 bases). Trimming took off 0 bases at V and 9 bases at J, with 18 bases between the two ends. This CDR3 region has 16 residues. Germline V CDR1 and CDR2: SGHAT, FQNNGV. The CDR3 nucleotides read TGTGCCAGCAGCTTAGAAGGGGGCGCCAGGGGAGGTGAGCAGTTCTTC. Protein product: CASSLEGGARGGEQFF.

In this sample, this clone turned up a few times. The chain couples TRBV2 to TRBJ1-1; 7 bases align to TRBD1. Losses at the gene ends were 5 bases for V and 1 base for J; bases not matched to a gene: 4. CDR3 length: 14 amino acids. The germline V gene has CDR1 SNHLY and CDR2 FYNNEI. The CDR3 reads CASSSNRGNTEAFF. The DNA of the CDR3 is TGTGCCAGCAGTTCTAACAGGGGGAACACTGAAGCTTTCTTT.

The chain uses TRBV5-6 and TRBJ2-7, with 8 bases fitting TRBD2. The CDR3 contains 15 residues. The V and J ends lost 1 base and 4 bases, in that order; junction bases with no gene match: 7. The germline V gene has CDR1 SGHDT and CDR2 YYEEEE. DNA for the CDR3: TGTGCCAGCAGCTTGACTAGCGGACCACTATACGAGCAGTACGTC. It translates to CASSLTSGPLYEQYV.

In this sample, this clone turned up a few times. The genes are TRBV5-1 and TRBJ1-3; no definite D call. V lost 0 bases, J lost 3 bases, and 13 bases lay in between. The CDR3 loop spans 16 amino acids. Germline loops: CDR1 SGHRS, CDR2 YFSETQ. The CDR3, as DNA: TGCGCCAGCAGCTTGGCCTTCCCTTCGGGTGGAAACACCATATATTTT. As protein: CASSLAFPSGGNTIYF.

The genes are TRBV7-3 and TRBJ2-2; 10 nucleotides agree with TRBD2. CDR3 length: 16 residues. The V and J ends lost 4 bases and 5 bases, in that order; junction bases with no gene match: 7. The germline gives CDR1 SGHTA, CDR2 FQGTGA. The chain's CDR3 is CASSSGTSALTGELFF. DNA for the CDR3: TGTGCCAGCAGCTCCGGGACTAGCGCCTTAACCGGGGAGCTGTTTTTT.

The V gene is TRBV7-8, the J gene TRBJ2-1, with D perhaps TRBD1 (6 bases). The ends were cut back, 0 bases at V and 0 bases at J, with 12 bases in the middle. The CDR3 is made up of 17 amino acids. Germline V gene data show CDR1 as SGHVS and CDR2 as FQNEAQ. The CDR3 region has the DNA TGTGCCAGCAGCTTAGCGGGGGCCTCGAGCTCCTACAATGAGCAGTTCTTC. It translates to CASSLAGASSSYNEQFF.

The CDR3 loop is CASSMGQGATYGYTF. The CDR3 bases are TGTGCCAGCAGTATGGGACAGGGTGCGACCTATGGCTACACCTTC. V and J are TRBV2 and TRBJ1-2; TRBD1 matches at 9 bases. The CDR3 has 15 residues. J gave up 4 bases and V 5 bases, and 8 bases lay outside the gene matches. Per germline, CDR1 SNHLY and CDR2 FYNNEI.

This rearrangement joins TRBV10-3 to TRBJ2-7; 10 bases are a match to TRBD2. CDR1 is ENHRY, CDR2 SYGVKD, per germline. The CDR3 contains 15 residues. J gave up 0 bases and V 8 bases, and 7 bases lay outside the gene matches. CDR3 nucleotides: TGTGCCATCCTAAGTTCTAGCGGGAGCTCCTACGAGCAGTACTTC. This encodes CAILSSSGSSYEQYF.

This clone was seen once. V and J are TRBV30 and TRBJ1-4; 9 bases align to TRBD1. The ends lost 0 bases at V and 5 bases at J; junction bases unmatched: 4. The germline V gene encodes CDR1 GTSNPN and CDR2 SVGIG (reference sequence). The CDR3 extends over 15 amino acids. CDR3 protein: CAWSVRDRANEKLFF. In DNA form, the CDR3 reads TGTGCCTGGAGTGTACGGGACAGGGCCAATGAAAAACTGTTTTTT. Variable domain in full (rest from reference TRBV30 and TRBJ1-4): SQTIHQWPATLVQPVGSPLSLECTVEGTSNPNLYWYRQAAGRGLQLLFYSVGIGQISSEVPQNLSASRPQDRQFILSSKKLLLSDSGFYLCAWSVRDRANEKLFFGSGTQLSVL.

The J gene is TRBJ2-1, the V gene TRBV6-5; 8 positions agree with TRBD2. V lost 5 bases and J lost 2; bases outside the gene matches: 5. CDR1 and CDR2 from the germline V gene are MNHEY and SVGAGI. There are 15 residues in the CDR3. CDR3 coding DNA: TGTGCCAGCAGTCCCGGGACTAGACCCTACAATGAGCAGTTCTTC. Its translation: CASSPGTRPYNEQFF.

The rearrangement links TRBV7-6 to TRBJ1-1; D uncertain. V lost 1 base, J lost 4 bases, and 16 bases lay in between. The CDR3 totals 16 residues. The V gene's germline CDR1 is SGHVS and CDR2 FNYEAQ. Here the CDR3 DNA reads TGTGCCAGCAGCTTAGAGGAAGTAGGAGTTGGCACTGAAGCTTTCTTT. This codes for CASSLEEVGVGTEAFF.